The 17 T cell receptor beta chains listed next were all sequenced from one sample in a study of identical twins listed by TCRdb under 2016. The method was 5' RACE. The instrument was an Illumina HiSeq 2000. Clones were called with MiXCR by TCRdb after fastp trimmed the public reads at Q25, and only in-frame beta chains were retained. CDR3 protein sequences are deduplicated, and each keeps its most common genes and DNA. For this sample the table gives 350,000 to 500,000 distinct CDR3 sequences, of which under 20% were detected only once. Approximately 12% of the sample belongs to the ten largest clones. The sample consisted of naive T cells sorted from blood. The cell subset or site label for this specimen denotes: cells isolated with a human naive T-cell isolation kit. The receptor set was obtained from a man between 50 and 59 years old in good health.

This clonotype was observed many times. V gene TRBV10-3 combines with J gene TRBJ2-3; 7 bases fit TRBD2. V lost 6 bases, J lost 1 base, and 7 bases stayed unmatched. Germline V gene data show CDR1 as ENHRY and CDR2 as SYGVKD. CDR3 length: 15 residues. CDR3 sequence: CAIRESGKRTDTQYF. The CDR3, as DNA: TGTGCCATCAGGGAGAGCGGGAAGCGCACAGATACGCAGTATTTT.

This clonotype was counted many times. Because the CDR3's place on the DNA is in doubt, the DNA is left out and the CDR3 is given as listed by TCRdb. The chain recombines TRBV21-1 with TRBJ2-2; the table's TRBD2 call for D was not verified on the DNA. TRBV21-1 is flagged as a pseudogene. Including both end residues, the CDR3 is 22 amino acids long. The CDR3 here is CASSKFGGGTQLAGGPSGELFF.

CDR3 DNA sequence: TGTGCCAGCAGTGATCCGGGACAGTCCTACGAGCAGTACTTC. Its protein is CASSDPGQSYEQYF. This chain joins TRBV28 and TRBJ2-7; 7 nucleotides agree with TRBD1. Germline trimming cut 5 bases from V and 1 base from J; bases unmatched to any gene: 5. In germline, CDR1 is MDHEN, CDR2 SYDVKM. There are 14 residues in the CDR3.

This clonotype occurred a few times. V usage is TRBV12-3 or TRBV12-4 and J usage is TRBJ2-5; TRBD1 aligns across 7 bases. Trimming took 3 bases from V and 5 from J; bases not matched to a gene: 6. This CDR3 has 14 amino acids. The CDR3 DNA sequence: TGTGCCAGCAGTTTCCCAGGGGGATACGAGACCCAGTACTTC. Its translation: CASSFPGGYETQYF.

This clonotype appeared many times. The V and J genes are TRBV11-1 and TRBJ1-5, with 8 bases that match TRBD1. Germline CDR1 is SGHAT and CDR2 is FQDESV (reference sequence). V lost 5 bases to trimming and J lost 7 bases; unmatched junction nucleotides: 7. The CDR3 has 14 amino acids. CDR3 in DNA: TGTGCCAGCAGCCCCGGGACAGGAGGGCAGCCCCAGCATTTT. It yields the protein CASSPGTGGQPQHF.

This clonotype was seen a few times. The chain combines TRBV27 with TRBJ2-3; 8 nucleotides match TRBD2. There are 15 residues in the CDR3. The junction had 11 bases not matched to a gene; V was cut back by 6 bases and J by 6 bases. Germline V lookup: CDR1 MNHEY, CDR2 SMNVEV (reference sequence). The CDR3 loop reads CASSKWAGGLDTQYF. CDR3 coding DNA: TGTGCCAGCAGCAAATGGGCGGGAGGTCTTGATACGCAGTATTTT.

The genes are TRBV28 and TRBJ1-1, with 10 bases that match TRBD1. The CDR3 loop spans 15 amino acids. Germline loops: CDR1 MDHEN, CDR2 SYDVKM. Trimming at V came to 6 bases and at J to 1 base, leaving 5 bases not matched to a gene. CDR3 in amino acids: CASRMDRGGNTEAFF. CDR3 bases: TGTGCCAGCAGGATGGACAGGGGGGGGAACACTGAAGCTTTCTTT.

V gene TRBV18 combines with J gene TRBJ1-1; the D is unclear. The CDR3 length is 12 residues. CDR1 and CDR2 (germline): KGHSH, LQKENI. Trimming cost V 2 bases and J 6 bases, with 7 bases left between them. CDR3 in DNA: TGTGCCAGCTCACCAGTGGGCGCTGAAGCTTTCTTT. Translation: CASSPVGAEAFF.

This clonotype showed up just a few times. The V and J genes are TRBV6-1 and TRBJ1-1, with unresolved D. The germline V gene has CDR1 MNHNS and CDR2 SASEGT. The CDR3 consists of 13 residues. V lost 8 bases and J 1 base, leaving 11 bases between the germline ends. CDR3 sequence: CASESDENTEAFF. The CDR3 region has the DNA TGTGCCAGCGAGTCGGACGAGAACACTGAAGCTTTCTTT.

The table lists this clonotype with a few counts. The chain joins TRBV20-1 to TRBJ2-7; D might be TRBD1 or TRBD2, each matching 5 bases. Germline V gene lookup returns CDR1 DFQATT and CDR2 SNEGSKA (reference sequence). The CDR3 totals 14 residues. Trimming took off 6 bases at V and 0 bases at J, with 15 bases between the two ends. CDR3 amino acids: CSATGPHDSYEQYF. The DNA of the CDR3 is TGCAGTGCCACGGGACCCCATGACTCCTACGAGCAGTACTTC.

This clonotype came up a few times. The genes are TRBV7-6 and TRBJ2-1; 9 positions match TRBD2. This CDR3 is 16 amino acids long. Germline V CDR1 and CDR2: SGHVS, FNYEAQ. V lost 7 bases to trimming and J lost 10 bases; unmatched junction nucleotides: 17. The CDR3 coding sequence is TGTGCCAGCAACCACCTGGGGCGCGGGGGGGCCAGAGAGCAGTTCTTC. Its protein is CASNHLGRGGAREQFF.

The chain carries TRBV15 and TRBJ2-2; no definite D call. V gave up 5 bases and J gave up 1 base, with 11 bases separating them. There are 15 residues in the CDR3. The germline gives CDR1 LNHNV, CDR2 YYDKDF (reference sequence). CDR3 region: CATSPPGMNTGELFF. CDR3 DNA: TGTGCCACCAGCCCTCCCGGTATGAACACCGGGGAGCTGTTTTTT.

The chain has TRBV6-1 and TRBJ1-3, with D unclear. The V end was cut by 6 bases, the J end by 0 bases, with 12 bases between. This CDR3 contains 15 residues. Germline values: CDR1 MNHNS, CDR2 SASEGT. The chain's CDR3 is CASRADGYSGNTIYF. The CDR3 DNA is TGTGCCAGCAGAGCGGACGGGTACTCTGGAAACACCATATATTTT.

The rearrangement joins TRBV27 to TRBJ2-7; TRBD1 is a possible D gene (6 bases). Germline-derived CDR1 and CDR2 are MNHEY and SMNVEV (reference sequence). The CDR3 is 14 amino acids. Trimming left V 0 bases short and J 3 bases short, with 9 bases between. The CDR3, as DNA: TGTGCCAGCAGTTTATCTGGACAGCTCTACGAGCAGTACTTC. Its translation: CASSLSGQLYEQYF.

Ten or more counts support this clonotype. CDR3 coding DNA: TGCGCCAGCGGGCAGACTAGCGGGAGGACCGGCAATGAGCAGTTCTTC. Its translation is CASGQTSGRTGNEQFF. V usage is TRBV5-1 and J usage is TRBJ2-1; 13 positions agree with TRBD2. The CDR3 has 16 amino acids. The germline gives CDR1 SGHRS, CDR2 YFSETQ. V shed 7 bases and J 6 bases; nucleotides not matched to a gene: 10.

There are a few counts of this clonotype. The V gene is TRBV12-3 or TRBV12-4, the J gene TRBJ1-2, with TRBD1 identical over 7 bases. V shed 8 bases and J 7 bases; nucleotides not matched to a gene: 10. CDR3 size: 13 residues. CDR3 DNA: TGTGCCAGCCGCAGGGGGGGGCAGCGTGGCTACACCTTC. Translated: CASRRGGQRGYTF.

For this clonotype: Given the absence of the conserved phenylalanine or tryptophan at the CDR3 end, a read error is likely. V usage is TRBV28 and J usage is TRBJ1-2; 9 nucleotides align to TRBD1. The germline gives CDR1 MDHEN, CDR2 SYDVKM. The length of the CDR3 is 17 residues. With V trimmed by 3 bases and J by 4 bases, 12 bases remained unmatched. Here the CDR3 DNA reads TGTGCCAGCAGTTTTATCTCGGGACAGGGATGGGGCTATGGCTACACCCTC. This encodes CASSFISGQGWGYGYTL.